The subject of this entry is one TCR beta chain. This sample is part of a study of cytomegalovirus exposure and HLA in healthy donors. With 0 bases clipped from V and 5 bases from J, the junction kept 2 bases outside the gene matches. The CDR3 extends over 15 amino acids. The germline CDR1 and CDR2 sequences are LNHDA and SQIVND (reference sequence). Primers for the PCR totalled 60 Vbeta and 13 Jbeta. Sequencing used immunoSEQ multiplex PCR; TCRdb keeps in-frame clones, though not all of them. In the table there are some 180,000 clones, roughly 13% of which are singletons. Specimen: PBMCs. The receptor comes from a man aged 45-65 years in good health and CMV-seropositive. The V and J genes are TRBV19 and TRBJ1-5; 9 bases line up with TRBD1. CDR3 protein: CASSIDGQGHQPQHF. CDR3 nucleotides: TGTGCCAGTAGTATAGACGGACAGGGGCATCAGCCCCAGCATTTT.